This T cell receptor beta chain was obtained from a study of T cell responses to AZD1222 COVID-19 vaccine. The study's findings and limits: There were repertoire samples only from the period after the peak T cell response.

Some clones are missing from TCRdb's copy, which holds only in-frame ones; the method was immunoSEQ multiplex PCR. Counted here are about 56,000 clones, roughly 80% occurring once; the ten biggest clones make up around 5%. V lost 1 base and J 9 bases, leaving 19 bases between the germline ends. Germline V lookup: CDR1 SNHLY, CDR2 FYNNEI. There are 16 residues in the CDR3. A remark on this clone: Antigen: not known.

Sequencing was performed on peripheral blood, taken 28 days after the second AZD1222 dose. The rearrangement uses TRBV2 and TRBJ1-5; possible D gene TRBD1, 5 bases. The TCR originated in an adult who received the AZD1222 COVID-19 vaccine. The CDR3: CASSEVLGEGNMPQHF. The CDR3 nucleotides are TGTGCCAGCAGTGAAGTTCTGGGGGAGGGGAACATGCCCCAGCATTTT. The variable domain in full, with the rest retrieved from reference TRBV2 and TRBJ1-5, is EPEVTQTPSHQVTQMGQEVILRCVPISNHLYFYWYRQILGQKVEFLVSFYNNEISEKSEIFDDQFSVERPDGSNFTLKIRSTKLEDSAMYFCASSEVLGEGNMPQHFGDGTRLSIL.